Each of the 32 T cell receptor beta chains below was sequenced from the same sample in a study of blood T cell repertoires in COVID-19. Assay used: immunoSEQ multiplex PCR; TCRdb lists only in-frame clones, some missing. The sample lists 65,000 to 70,000 clones, 87% occurring once. Specimen: peripheral blood. The source of these receptors is a man aged 50 to 59 with active COVID-19.

The chain couples TRBV19 to TRBJ1-2; D perhaps matches TRBD1 (6 bases). CDR1 and CDR2 from the germline V gene are LNHDA and SQIVND (reference sequence). CDR3 size: 18 residues. The V and J ends lost 5 bases and 5 bases respectively, with 27 bases between them. The CDR3: CASSRRRDNKLLGYGYTF. For the CDR3, the DNA is TGTGCCAGTAGTCGACGCAGGGACAATAAGCTTCTGGGGTATGGCTACACCTTC.

V gene TRBV9 combines with J gene TRBJ2-7; 11 bases are a match to TRBD1. V was clipped by 3 bases and J by 5 bases; unmatched bases: 10. Germline V gene lookup returns CDR1 SGDLS and CDR2 YYNGEE. CDR3 length: 16 residues. This chain's CDR3 is CASSDPGTGGSDEQYF. As DNA, the CDR3 is TGTGCCAGCAGCGATCCCGGGACAGGGGGTTCAGACGAGCAGTACTTC. The entire variable domain, with the rest obtained from reference TRBV9 and TRBJ2-7, is as follows: DSGVTQTPKHLITATGQRVTLRCSPRSGDLSVYWYQQSLDQGLQFLIQYYNGEERAKGNILERFSAQQFPDLHSELNLSSLELGDSALYFCASSDPGTGGSDEQYFGPGTRLTVT.

This chain joins TRBV30 and TRBJ1-1, with a possible D match to TRBD1 (5 bases). This CDR3 contains 14 residues. The ends were cut back, 5 bases at V and 5 bases at J, with 18 bases in the middle. The germline V gene has CDR1 GTSNPN and CDR2 SVGIG (reference sequence). The CDR3 DNA follows: TGTGCCTGGTCCGGGGGGGTGGGGTGGACTGAAGCTTTCTTT. This codes for CAWSGGVGWTEAFF. The full variable domain, its missing parts supplied by reference TRBV30 and TRBJ1-1, is SQTIHQWPATLVQPVGSPLSLECTVEGTSNPNLYWYRQAAGRGLQLLFYSVGIGQISSEVPQNLSASRPQDRQFILSSKKLLLSDSGFYLCAWSGGVGWTEAFFGQGTRLTVV.

The chain couples TRBV7-2 to TRBJ2-1, with D possibly TRBD1 on 6 matching bases. Germline V lookup: CDR1 SGHTA, CDR2 FQGNSA. The germline V and J ends were trimmed by 3 bases and 8 bases, with 20 bases remaining between them. The CDR3 is 16 amino acids. This chain's CDR3 is CASSFSMPQGRDEQFF. CDR3 sequence (DNA): TGTGCCAGCAGCTTTTCAATGCCTCAGGGGCGGGATGAGCAGTTCTTC.

This clone showed up just once. The rearrangement links TRBV7-9 to TRBJ1-1; TRBD1 agrees at 9 bases. From germline, CDR1 is SEHNR and CDR2 FQNEAQ (reference sequence). The J segment lost 2 bases and the V segment lost 5 bases, leaving 3 bases of the junction unmatched. CDR3 size: 14 residues. The CDR3 bases are TGTGCCAGCAGCGACAGGGGGGCCAACACTGAAGCTTTCTTT. Encoded protein: CASSDRGANTEAFF.

The chain recombines TRBV18 with TRBJ1-2, with TRBD1 matching over 7 bases. Per germline, CDR1 KGHSH and CDR2 LQKENI. Trimming took 4 bases from V and 2 from J; bases not matched to a gene: 7. The CDR3 is made up of 15 amino acids. This CDR3 is CASSLPGQKNYGYTF. The CDR3 bases are TGTGCCAGCTCACTTCCGGGACAGAAGAACTATGGCTACACCTTC.

This chain connects TRBV28 to TRBJ2-6; perhaps TRBD1 as D (6 bases). The CDR3 runs to 14 residues. The V gene lost 10 bases and the J gene lost 4 bases, with 14 bases spanning the gap. Germline-derived CDR1 and CDR2 are MDHEN and SYDVKM. Written as DNA, the CDR3 is TGTGCCACCAACCAGGGGTGGGGGGCCAACGTCCTGACTTTC. Protein: CATNQGWGANVLTF.

The sample holds a few counts of this clone. This chain links TRBV2 with TRBJ1-5; D not certain. Germline CDR1 and CDR2: SNHLY and FYNNEI. The CDR3 is 18 residues long. V lost 2 bases and J 0 bases, leaving 17 bases between the germline ends. The CDR3 loop reads CASSEPLLGTYSNQPQHF. DNA for the CDR3: TGTGCCAGCAGTGAACCGCTGTTGGGCACTTATAGCAATCAGCCCCAGCATTTT. Full variable domain (remainder filled in from reference TRBV2 and TRBJ1-5): EPEVTQTPSHQVTQMGQEVILRCVPISNHLYFYWYRQILGQKVEFLVSFYNNEISEKSEIFDDQFSVERPDGSNFTLKIRSTKLEDSAMYFCASSEPLLGTYSNQPQHFGDGTRLSIL.

The rearrangement joins TRBV11-1 to TRBJ2-1, with 8 bases identical to TRBD2. V dropped 2 bases and J dropped 7; count of bases not matched to a gene: 7. This CDR3 spans 15 amino acids. CDR1 is SGHAT, CDR2 FQDESV, per germline (reference sequence). The chain's CDR3 is CASSLPYGTRNEQFF. For the CDR3, the DNA is TGTGCCAGCAGCTTACCATACGGGACTAGAAATGAGCAGTTCTTC.

V is TRBV6-2 or TRBV6-3 and J is TRBJ1-2, with TRBD1 identical over 8 bases. The CDR3 has 15 amino acids. Trimming took 2 bases from V and 4 from J; bases not matched to a gene: 6. Germline lookup yields CDR1 MNHEY and CDR2 SVGEGT. CDR3 sequence reads: CASSYSGTGTYGYTF. CDR3 DNA: TGTGCCAGCAGTTACAGCGGGACAGGAACCTATGGCTACACCTTC.

V and J are TRBV15 and TRBJ2-1; 9 nucleotides line up with TRBD1. Per the germline V gene, CDR1 is LNHNV and CDR2 is YYDKDF (reference sequence). There are 14 residues in the CDR3. The V segment lost 3 bases and the J segment 8 bases; nucleotides outside the gene matches: 5. Here the CDR3 reads CATSSRDRAYEQFF. CDR3 DNA: TGTGCCACCAGCAGCCGGGACAGGGCGTATGAGCAGTTCTTC. Variable domain in full (rest from reference TRBV15 and TRBJ2-1): DAMVIQNPRYQVTQFGKPVTLSCSQTLNHNVMYWYQQKSSQAPKLLFHYYDKDFNNEADTPDNFQSRRPNTSFCFLDIRSPGLGDTAMYLCATSSRDRAYEQFFGPGTRLTVL.

The rearrangement uses TRBV11-2 and TRBJ1-2; unclear D gene. The germline V gene encodes CDR1 SGHAT and CDR2 FQNNGV. The CDR3 runs 12 residues. V was trimmed by 2 bases and J by 2 bases, leaving 3 bases between them. This CDR3 reads CASSLLNYGYTF. Written as DNA, the CDR3 is TGTGCCAGCAGCTTACTAAACTATGGCTACACCTTC. Together with reference TRBV11-2 and TRBJ1-2, the CDR3 gives the full variable domain: EAGVAQSPRYKIIEKRQSVAFWCNPISGHATLYWYQQILGQGPKLLIQFQNNGVVDDSQLPKDRFSAERLKGVDSTLKIQPAKLEDSAVYLCASSLLNYGYTFGSGTRLTVV.

This chain joins TRBV27 and TRBJ1-4, with TRBD1 matching 9 bases. The CDR3 spans 17 residues. After removal of 1 base from V and 11 bases from J, the junction contained 14 bases not matched to a gene. CDR1 and CDR2 from the germline V gene are MNHEY and SMNVEV (reference sequence). The CDR3: CASSLLEPGQGREKLFF. DNA of the CDR3: TGTGCCAGCAGTTTATTGGAACCGGGACAGGGTCGTGAGAAACTGTTTTTT.

The chain is built from TRBV7-8 and TRBJ2-2; TRBD2 agrees at 12 bases. Germline-derived CDR1 and CDR2 are SGHVS and FQNEAQ. V dropped 0 bases and J dropped 4; count of bases not matched to a gene: 6. The CDR3 is 18 amino acids. Here the CDR3 reads CASSLASGLAGPTGELFF. The CDR3 DNA reads TGTGCCAGCAGCTTAGCCTCGGGACTAGCGGGCCCCACCGGGGAGCTGTTTTTT. Combining the CDR3 with reference TRBV7-8 and TRBJ2-2 gives the whole variable domain GAGVSQSPRYKVAKRGQDVALRCDPISGHVSLFWYQQALGQGPEFLTYFQNEAQLDKSGLPSDRFFAERPEGSVSTLKIQRTQQEDSAVYLCASSLASGLAGPTGELFFGEGSRLTVL.

This clone was detected only a few times. The chain combines TRBV28 with TRBJ2-5; D possibly corresponds to TRBD1 (6 bases). The CDR3 runs to 12 residues. The germline V gene has CDR1 MDHEN and CDR2 SYDVKM. V dropped 1 base and J dropped 7 bases, with 7 bases sitting between them. Here the CDR3 DNA reads TGTGCCAGCAGTTTATCACAGGGGACCCAGTACTTC. It is translated as CASSLSQGTQYF.

The J gene is TRBJ2-3, the V gene TRBV11-1; D call uncertain. CDR3 size: 15 residues. V was pared by 5 bases and J by 0 bases, with 12 bases between. Germline values: CDR1 SGHAT, CDR2 FQDESV (reference sequence). CDR3 bases: TGTGCCAGCAGCCCCGGAGACGCTAGCACAGATACGCAGTATTTT. Translated, it gives CASSPGDASTDTQYF.

The chain is built from TRBV18 and TRBJ2-5; D is ambiguous. The CDR3 covers 14 residues. The ends were cut back, 3 bases at V and 4 bases at J, with 12 bases in the middle. Per germline, CDR1 KGHSH and CDR2 LQKENI. The CDR3 nucleotides read TGTGCCAGCTCACCGGCTATTGGGCGAGAGACCCAGTACTTC. Translation gives CASSPAIGRETQYF.

This chain links TRBV7-6 with TRBJ1-4, with D maybe TRBD1 (6 bases). V shed 4 bases and J shed 8 bases, with 17 bases lying between them. This CDR3 has 15 residues. Germline V gene data show CDR1 as SGHVS and CDR2 as FNYEAQ. DNA of the CDR3: TGTGCCAGCAGCTCTAGTCAGGGGTCGGGAGAAAAACTGTTTTTT. This translates into CASSSSQGSGEKLFF.

The J gene is TRBJ2-1, the V gene TRBV11-3; TRBD1 is a possible D gene (6 bases). The CDR3 contains 15 residues. Trimming took 5 bases from V and 4 from J, leaving 15 bases between them. Germline values: CDR1 SGHNT, CDR2 YENEEA. CDR3 bases: TGTGCCAGCAGCCCGAATGTAGGGGGTTACAATGAGCAGTTCTTC. Residues: CASSPNVGGYNEQFF.

The chain is built from TRBV6-1 and TRBJ1-1; D may be TRBD1 (6 bases). From germline, CDR1 is MNHNS and CDR2 SASEGT. The germline V and J ends were trimmed by 3 bases and 10 bases, with 6 bases remaining between them. The CDR3 length is 10 residues. The CDR3 protein is CASSDRGAFF. The CDR3, as DNA: TGTGCCAGCAGTGACAGGGGAGCTTTCTTT.

The rearrangement uses TRBV15 and TRBJ1-2; possibly TRBD1 for D (6 bases). The V gene lost 0 bases and the J gene lost 5 bases, with 13 bases spanning the gap. The CDR3 has 15 amino acids. Germline values: CDR1 LNHNV, CDR2 YYDKDF (reference sequence). The CDR3 DNA follows: TGTGCCACCAGCAGAGATGGACAGATATCTTATGGCTACACCTTC. This translates into CATSRDGQISYGYTF.

The rearrangement uses TRBV5-1 and TRBJ2-3, with D perhaps TRBD1 (6 bases). With 3 bases removed from V and 0 bases from J, the gap between germline ends came to 14 bases. This CDR3 is 16 amino acids long. Germline lookup yields CDR1 SGHRS and CDR2 YFSETQ. This CDR3 is CASSSGQTTSTDTQYF. CDR3 nucleotides: TGCGCCAGCAGCTCCGGACAGACAACTAGCACAGATACGCAGTATTTT.

The chain couples TRBV10-3 to TRBJ2-7; D may be TRBD2 (5 bases). This CDR3 spans 17 amino acids. The V gene lost 4 bases and the J gene lost 7 bases, with 26 bases spanning the gap. Per the germline V gene, CDR1 is ENHRY and CDR2 is SYGVKD. The CDR3 is CAISGLKGALTGNEQYF. CDR3 in DNA: TGTGCCATCAGTGGCCTAAAGGGCGCCTTGACGGGGAATGAGCAGTACTTC.

The chain joins TRBV7-2 to TRBJ1-1; D unresolved. This CDR3 comprises 12 residues. V lost 6 bases and J 3 bases, leaving 8 bases between the germline ends. Germline V lookup: CDR1 SGHTA, CDR2 FQGNSA. The chain's CDR3 is CASSQMDTEAFF. The DNA for the CDR3 is TGTGCCAGCAGTCAGATGGACACTGAAGCTTTCTTT.

Only a few counts were recorded for this clone. The CDR3 sequence: CASSSHGRGTGKSGELFF. CDR3 nucleotide sequence: TGTGCCAGCAGTTCCCACGGCCGCGGGACAGGGAAATCCGGGGAGCTGTTTTTT. This chain links TRBV28 with TRBJ2-2; 9 nucleotides align to TRBD1. CDR3 length: 18 residues. In germline, CDR1 is MDHEN, CDR2 SYDVKM. J lost 6 bases, V lost 4 bases, and 15 bases had no gene match.

The J gene is TRBJ1-5, the V gene TRBV28, with D unresolved. Germline V gene sequence: CDR1 MDHEN, CDR2 SYDVKM. The CDR3 runs 16 residues. V lost 7 bases, J lost 0 bases, and 16 bases lay in between. CDR3 region: CASTHGGTYSNQPQHF. CDR3 coding DNA: TGTGCCAGCACCCATGGAGGAACCTATAGCAATCAGCCCCAGCATTTT.

The V call is TRBV18, the J call TRBJ1-2; no reliable D call. This CDR3 is 13 amino acids long. V lost 3 bases to trimming and J lost 3 bases, with 8 bases between them. Looked up from germline, CDR1 is KGHSH and CDR2 is LQKENI. Here the CDR3 DNA reads TGTGCCAGCTCACCCACTCGGGACTATGGCTACACCTTC. It yields the protein CASSPTRDYGYTF.

V is TRBV5-1 and J is TRBJ2-5; D ambiguous. V lost 2 bases, J lost 0 bases, and 11 bases lay in between. This CDR3 is 15 amino acids long. Looked up from germline, CDR1 is SGHRS and CDR2 is YFSETQ. CDR3 sequence (DNA): TGCGCCAGCAGCTTAATCGGTGCTTACCAAGAGACCCAGTACTTC. It codes for CASSLIGAYQETQYF.

V and J are TRBV6-4 and TRBJ2-2; D unclear. The CDR3 length is 14 residues. CDR1 MRHNA and CDR2 SNTAGT come from the germline V gene. The ends were cut back, 3 bases at V and 3 bases at J, with 8 bases in the middle. This chain's CDR3 is CASSEILDTGELFF. The CDR3 DNA sequence: TGTGCCAGCAGTGAGATCCTAGACACCGGGGAGCTGTTTTTT.

The chain recombines TRBV5-4 with TRBJ2-5; 7 bases fit TRBD2. Germline V gene lookup returns CDR1 SGHNT and CDR2 YYREEE (reference sequence). The CDR3 has 15 amino acids. V shed 0 bases, J shed 1 base, and the junction held 3 bases outside the gene matches. CDR3 sequence reads: CASSLGASGQETQYF. The CDR3 DNA reads as TGTGCCAGCAGCTTGGGGGCTAGCGGCCAAGAGACCCAGTACTTC.

CDR3 nucleotide sequence: TGTGCCAGCAGTTTAGACAGGGGATACATGATGAACACTGAAGCTTTCTTT. The encoded protein is CASSLDRGYMMNTEAFF. The V call is TRBV28, the J call TRBJ1-1, with 8 bases identical to TRBD1. The V gene's germline CDR1 is MDHEN and CDR2 SYDVKM. CDR3 length: 17 amino acids. Unmatched junction bases numbered 8, after V lost 2 bases and J lost 0 bases. Complete variable domain (other parts from reference TRBV28 and TRBJ1-1): DVKVTQSSRYLVKRTGEKVFLECVQDMDHENMFWYRQDPGLGLRLIYFSYDVKMKEKGDIPEGYSVSREKKERFSLILESASTNQTSMYLCASSLDRGYMMNTEAFFGQGTRLTVV.

The chain employs TRBV25-1 and TRBJ2-1; no firm D call. Germline V CDR1 and CDR2: MGHDK, SYGVNS. Trimming shortened V by 5 bases and J by 3 bases, and 14 bases separated the two germline ends. CDR3 length equals 15 residues. In DNA form, the CDR3 reads TGTGCCAGCAGTCACCTAGATACCGACTACAATGAGCAGTTCTTC. It specifies CASSHLDTDYNEQFF.